One and the same sample provided the 30 T cell receptor beta chains below, sequenced in a study of blood T cell repertoires in COVID-19. Produced via immunoSEQ multiplex PCR; TCRdb's table is partial and in-frame only. The table records a few hundred thousand clones, roughly 90% of them present only once. The sequencing sample was made of peripheral blood. The source is a woman in her 30s with COVID-19, enrolled during active disease.

This clone was seen only once. This chain connects TRBV7-8 to TRBJ2-7; 7 bases agree with TRBD2. The CDR3 is 15 amino acids. V dropped 5 bases and J dropped 3; count of bases not matched to a gene: 10. The germline gives CDR1 SGHVS, CDR2 FQNEAQ. Here the CDR3 reads CASSLLGEGYYEQYV. CDR3 nucleotides: TGTGCCAGCAGCCTGCTGGGGGAGGGGTACTACGAGCAGTACGTC.

The chain carries TRBV28 and TRBJ2-3; possible D gene TRBD2, 5 bases. This CDR3 is 15 amino acids long. The V gene's germline CDR1 is MDHEN and CDR2 SYDVKM. The ends were cut back, 6 bases at V and 0 bases at J, with 13 bases in the middle. CDR3: CASSPSRTSTDTQYF. In nucleotides, the CDR3 is TGTGCCAGCAGCCCGTCTAGGACTAGCACAGATACGCAGTATTTT.

This chain links TRBV11-3 with TRBJ2-5; 7 positions agree with TRBD2. The J segment lost 4 bases and the V segment lost 1 base, leaving 9 bases of the junction unmatched. The CDR3 totals 16 residues. In germline, CDR1 is SGHNT, CDR2 YENEEA. The CDR3 spells CASSLGGGSYRETQYF. In DNA, the CDR3 is TGTGCCAGCAGCTTAGGGGGCGGGAGTTATCGAGAGACCCAGTACTTC.

This chain connects TRBV2 to TRBJ2-7; 15 nucleotides match TRBD2. V dropped 0 bases and J dropped 5; count of bases not matched to a gene: 11. Germline CDR1 is SNHLY and CDR2 is FYNNEI. This CDR3 is built from 19 residues. CDR3 protein: CASSEALFRTSGGAHEQYF. Here the CDR3 DNA reads TGTGCCAGCAGTGAAGCGCTGTTTAGGACTAGCGGGGGGGCCCACGAGCAGTACTTC.

The chain combines TRBV5-6 with TRBJ2-6; possibly TRBD1 for D (5 bases). The CDR3 runs to 15 residues. Germline-derived CDR1 and CDR2 are SGHDT and YYEEEE. V was trimmed by 3 bases and J by 1 base, leaving 8 bases between them. The CDR3 here is CASSSSGSGANVLTF. The CDR3 DNA sequence: TGTGCCAGCAGCTCGTCAGGGTCTGGGGCCAACGTCCTGACTTTC.

The gene calls are TRBV7-9 and TRBJ2-3; TRBD2 aligns across 9 bases. Per the germline V gene, CDR1 is SEHNR and CDR2 is FQNEAQ (reference sequence). V gave up 5 bases and J gave up 1 base; unmatched junction bases: 4. The length of the CDR3 is 15 residues. The CDR3: CASSAGTSRTDTQYF. The CDR3 DNA reads TGTGCCAGCAGCGCAGGGACTAGCCGCACAGATACGCAGTATTTT.

This sequence joins TRBV29-1 and TRBJ1-4; tentative D call: TRBD1 (6 bases). Germline V lookup: CDR1 SQVTM, CDR2 ANQGSEA. Trimming removed 7 bases at V and 0 bases at J, with 15 bases between. This CDR3 has 15 amino acids. DNA of the CDR3: TGCAGCGCTACCCGGACAGCCGCAACTAATGAAAAACTGTTTTTT. Translating it yields CSATRTAATNEKLFF.

The chain carries TRBV24-1 and TRBJ1-5; 9 bases are a match to TRBD1. V gave up 4 bases and J gave up 2 bases; unmatched junction bases: 5. CDR1 and CDR2 (germline): KGHDR, SFDVKD. This CDR3 has 16 residues. CDR3 DNA: TGTGCCACCAGTGAAACAGGGGGCGGGGGCAATCAGCCCCAGCATTTT. This encodes CATSETGGGGNQPQHF.

The V gene is TRBV4-2, the J gene TRBJ2-3; 9 bases agree with TRBD1. CDR1 and CDR2 from the germline V gene are LGHNA and YNFKEQ. V trimming: 2 bases; J trimming: 2 bases; junction bases outside the gene matches: 14. CDR3 length: 19 residues. The chain's CDR3 is CASSQNTRLGQGDTDTQYF. For the CDR3, the DNA is TGTGCCAGCAGCCAAAACACAAGACTGGGACAGGGCGACACAGATACGCAGTATTTT.

The rearrangement links TRBV10-3 to TRBJ1-1; D perhaps matches TRBD1 (6 bases). From germline, CDR1 is ENHRY and CDR2 SYGVKD. V dropped 6 bases and J dropped 1 base, with 12 bases sitting between them. The CDR3 length is 14 residues. The CDR3 spells CAIRPTGRNTEAFF. Here the CDR3 DNA reads TGTGCCATCAGACCGACAGGCCGGAACACTGAAGCTTTCTTT.

This chain connects TRBV6-1 to TRBJ1-2; D ambiguous. The germline gives CDR1 MNHNS, CDR2 SASEGT. The CDR3 loop spans 12 amino acids. Deletions cut 2 bases from V and 6 bases from J, with 7 bases between. This chain's CDR3 is CASSESGDGYTF. The CDR3 DNA reads TGTGCCAGCAGTGAATCCGGGGATGGCTACACCTTC.

This chain uses TRBV27 with TRBJ2-7; D may be TRBD2 (6 bases). The V end lost 0 bases, the J end lost 1 base, and 13 bases lay between the germline ends. The germline V gene encodes CDR1 MNHEY and CDR2 SMNVEV (reference sequence). The CDR3 is 16 amino acids. DNA for the CDR3: TGTGCCAGCAGTTTATCTGGGGGGAGGAGTTCCTACGAGCAGTACGTC. Amino acids: CASSLSGGRSSYEQYV.

This rearrangement joins TRBV18 to TRBJ2-7, with TRBD2 matching over 9 bases. The CDR3 covers 16 residues. Per germline, CDR1 KGHSH and CDR2 LQKENI. Trimming took 6 bases from V and 0 from J; bases not matched to a gene: 9. CDR3 in amino acids: CASSSDASGNSYEQYV. The CDR3 region has the DNA TGTGCCAGCTCTTCAGACGCTAGCGGGAACTCCTACGAGCAGTACGTC.

This CDR3 reads CASSPTPGQSNYGYTF. As DNA, the CDR3 is TGTGCCAGCTCACCGACCCCGGGACAGTCTAACTATGGCTACACCTTC. The chain recombines TRBV18 with TRBJ1-2; 7 bases fit TRBD1. The CDR3 length is 16 residues. Trimming removed 3 bases from V and 0 bases from J; junction bases left unmatched: 7. Germline assignment: CDR1 KGHSH and CDR2 LQKENI.

CDR3 sequence: CASRATGVRENTEAFF. The CDR3 DNA reads TGTGCCAGCAGGGCTACAGGGGTTCGAGAGAACACTGAAGCTTTCTTT. The rearrangement uses TRBV27 and TRBJ1-1; 7 positions agree with TRBD1. The V gene end was trimmed by 6 bases and the J gene end by 1 base; junction bases not matched to a gene: 11. Germline V gene lookup returns CDR1 MNHEY and CDR2 SMNVEV (reference sequence). The length of the CDR3 is 16 residues.

This chain joins TRBV28 and TRBJ1-1; TRBD1 is a possible D gene (5 bases). Germline V lookup: CDR1 MDHEN, CDR2 SYDVKM. CDR3 length: 15 residues. V lost 8 bases and J 4 bases, leaving 20 bases between the germline ends. This CDR3 is CASRLPGQGLTEAFF. CDR3 nucleotide sequence: TGTGCCAGCCGCCTTCCTGGGCAGGGTCTCACTGAAGCTTTCTTT.

This sequence joins TRBV7-9 and TRBJ1-1; D might be TRBD1 (5 bases). V was trimmed by 3 bases and J by 5 bases, leaving 10 bases between them. Germline values: CDR1 SEHNR, CDR2 FQNEAQ (reference sequence). The CDR3 runs 13 residues. The CDR3 region is CASSFLRGTEAFF. Written as DNA, the CDR3 is TGTGCCAGCAGCTTTTTACGGGGGACTGAAGCTTTCTTT.

This chain connects TRBV7-2 to TRBJ2-1; tentative D call: TRBD1 (5 bases). Germline CDR1 reads SGHTA; CDR2 reads FQGNSA. The CDR3 loop spans 14 amino acids. Trimming pared 2 bases from V and 6 bases from J, leaving 11 bases between. CDR3 nucleotide sequence: TGTGCCAGCAGCTTAACCTGGCAGGGCAATGAGCAGTTCTTC. Its protein is CASSLTWQGNEQFF.

The chain recombines TRBV5-8 with TRBJ1-2; 7 bases map to TRBD1. This CDR3 is 19 amino acids long. Germline V gene sequence: CDR1 SGHTS, CDR2 YDEGEE. The V and J ends lost 1 base and 2 bases, in that order; junction bases with no gene match: 17. DNA for the CDR3: TGTGCCAGCAGCTTGACCACTAACTACCGGGACAGTGGGAACTATGGCTACACCTTC. Residues: CASSLTTNYRDSGNYGYTF.

This chain links TRBV4-2 with TRBJ2-2; TRBD2 matches at 7 bases. The CDR3 has 15 amino acids. The J segment lost 8 bases and the V segment lost 4 bases, leaving 10 bases of the junction unmatched. Germline V lookup: CDR1 LGHNA, CDR2 YNFKEQ. The CDR3 spells CASSPRLAMGGELFF. The CDR3, as DNA: TGTGCCAGCAGCCCAAGACTAGCCATGGGAGGGGAGCTGTTTTTT.

V is TRBV7-9 and J is TRBJ1-5; 7 bases are a match to TRBD1. J was trimmed by 7 bases and V by 5 bases; bases with no gene match: 8. The germline CDR1 and CDR2 sequences are SEHNR and FQNEAQ (reference sequence). CDR3 length: 14 amino acids. Here the CDR3 DNA reads TGTGCCAGCAGCCCCGAAGGGGGCATGCAGCCCCAGCATTTT. Translated: CASSPEGGMQPQHF.

This clone has a handful of counts. V gene TRBV28 combines with J gene TRBJ1-1; D perhaps matches TRBD1 (5 bases). The germline gives CDR1 MDHEN, CDR2 SYDVKM. The length of the CDR3 is 14 residues. The V and J ends lost 6 bases and 4 bases respectively, with 15 bases between them. The CDR3 spells CASSPGYTGTEAFF. The CDR3 DNA reads as TGTGCCAGCAGCCCAGGGTATACCGGCACTGAAGCTTTCTTT. Based on the CDR3 plus reference TRBV28 and TRBJ1-1, the full variable domain is DVKVTQSSRYLVKRTGEKVFLECVQDMDHENMFWYRQDPGLGLRLIYFSYDVKMKEKGDIPEGYSVSREKKERFSLILESASTNQTSMYLCASSPGYTGTEAFFGQGTRLTVV.

V gene TRBV18 combines with J gene TRBJ1-1; tentatively, D is TRBD1 (5 bases). The CDR3 runs 14 residues. Trimming removed 4 bases from V and 3 bases from J, with 12 bases in between. Germline V CDR1 and CDR2: KGHSH, LQKENI. In DNA form, the CDR3 reads TGTGCCAGCTCACAGGGGCAGTGGGACACTGAAGCTTTCTTT. It is translated as CASSQGQWDTEAFF.

The J gene is TRBJ2-3, the V gene TRBV27, with 8 positions matching TRBD2. The V and J ends lost 4 bases and 1 base, in that order; junction bases with no gene match: 4. The CDR3 contains 15 residues. The germline gives CDR1 MNHEY, CDR2 SMNVEV (reference sequence). CDR3 loop: CASSWGSGGTDTQYF. The CDR3 DNA sequence: TGTGCCAGCAGTTGGGGTAGCGGGGGCACAGATACGCAGTATTTT.

J is TRBJ1-1 and V is TRBV5-1; 10 bases are shared with TRBD1. Germline trimming cut 2 bases from V and 5 bases from J; bases unmatched to any gene: 6. CDR1 is SGHRS and CDR2 is YFSETQ in the germline V gene. The length of the CDR3 is 15 residues. CDR3 in DNA: TGCGCCAGCAGCTTCAAGGACAGGGGGGCGACTGAAGCTTTCTTT. Its translation: CASSFKDRGATEAFF. Based on the CDR3 plus reference TRBV5-1 and TRBJ1-1, the full variable domain is KAGVTQTPRYLIKTRGQQVTLSCSPISGHRSVSWYQQTPGQGLQFLFEYFSETQRNKGNFPGRFSGRQFSNSRSEMNVSTLELGDSALYLCASSFKDRGATEAFFGQGTRLTVV.

This chain joins TRBV19 and TRBJ1-3, with 8 bases lining up with TRBD1. Trimming took 7 bases from V and 5 from J; bases not matched to a gene: 13. The CDR3 totals 16 residues. Germline V gene sequence: CDR1 LNHDA, CDR2 SQIVND (reference sequence). CDR3 nucleotide sequence: TGTGCCAGTACCCAGCAGGGGGCGTCTTGGAGAAACACCATATATTTT. This gives the protein CASTQQGASWRNTIYF. The whole variable domain, filled in from reference TRBV19 and TRBJ1-3, reads DGGITQSPKYLFRKEGQNVTLSCEQNLNHDAMYWYRQDPGQGLRLIYYSQIVNDFQKGDIAEGYSVSREKKESFPLTVTSAQKNPTAFYLCASTQQGASWRNTIYFGEGSWLTVV.

V usage is TRBV19 and J usage is TRBJ1-5; 7 bases match TRBD1. Trimming removed 7 bases from V and 0 bases from J; junction bases left unmatched: 12. Germline V gives CDR1 LNHDA, CDR2 SQIVND (reference sequence). The CDR3 is made up of 17 amino acids. The CDR3 sequence: CASIRQGDAYSNQPQHF. CDR3 sequence (DNA): TGTGCCAGTATAAGGCAGGGGGACGCTTATAGCAATCAGCCCCAGCATTTT.

The sample holds a few counts of this clone. The V gene is TRBV9, the J gene TRBJ1-5; D perhaps matches TRBD1 (5 bases). In germline, CDR1 is SGDLS, CDR2 YYNGEE. This CDR3 contains 14 residues. The ends were cut back, 7 bases at V and 0 bases at J, with 11 bases in the middle. The CDR3 DNA reads as TGTGCCAGCGGGGCCACAGATAGCAATCAGCCCCAGCATTTT. As protein: CASGATDSNQPQHF.

The V gene is TRBV6-5, the J gene TRBJ1-4; 9 bases are shared with TRBD1. Germline V gene data show CDR1 as MNHEY and CDR2 as SVGAGI. The CDR3 loop spans 15 amino acids. J lost 7 bases, V lost 0 bases, and 3 bases had no gene match. The CDR3 is CASSYSGTGIEKLFF. DNA for the CDR3: TGTGCCAGCAGTTACTCAGGGACAGGGATTGAAAAACTGTTTTTT.

The rearrangement uses TRBV7-2 and TRBJ2-7, with D tentatively TRBD1 (5 bases). CDR1 SGHTA and CDR2 FQGNSA come from the germline V gene. The CDR3 consists of 16 residues. V was cut by 1 base and J by 6 bases, with 19 bases left in between. The CDR3 DNA reads TGTGCCAGCAGCTTAGGTTCGGCAGGGCTTATGGGCGAGCAGTACTTC. Protein product: CASSLGSAGLMGEQYF. Together with reference TRBV7-2 and TRBJ2-7, the CDR3 gives the full variable domain: GAGVSQSPSNKVTEKGKDVELRCDPISGHTALYWYRQSLGQGLEFLIYFQGNSAPDKSGLPSDRFSAERTGGSVSTLTIQRTQQEDSAVYLCASSLGSAGLMGEQYFGPGTRLTVT.